A selection of T cell receptor beta chains follows, all from one sample in a study of early T cells in non-severe SARS-CoV-2 infection. TCRdb used MiXCR to reprocess the 5' RACE reads, holding one entry per CDR3 protein. The sample has some 30,000 distinct CDR3 sequences; approximately 5% are singletons. The sample taken for sequencing was whole blood. The receptors were sampled from an adult who was a healthcare worker with PCR-confirmed SARS-CoV-2 infection or an uninfected control (not recorded which). The CDR3 runs from the conserved cysteine through the conserved F or W. D genes are given only for firm matches. Size is stated for part of the rows, as once, few or many counts, or as a class when the clone is expanded.

d_call j_call v_call clone_size cdr3_aa cdr3_nt
TRBD1 TRBJ2-3 TRBV12-3/TRBV12-4 many CASSLRDRSTDTQYF TGTGCCAGCAGTCTTCGGGACAGGAGCACAGATACGCAGTATTTT
TRBD1 TRBJ2-1 TRBV5-1 many CASSTGTGQSNEQFF TGCGCCAGCAGCACCGGGACAGGGCAGTCCAATGAGCAGTTCTTC
NA TRBJ2-5 TRBV10-2 many CASTPAGQETQYF TGCGCCAGCACCCCAGCGGGTCAAGAGACCCAGTACTTC
TRBD1 TRBJ1-1 TRBV20-1 NA CSASPGTGVTEAFF TGCAGTGCTTCACCCGGGACAGGGGTCACTGAAGCTTTCTTT
TRBD1 TRBJ2-1 TRBV7-2 few CASSLMDLGTGSYNEQFF TGTGCCAGCAGCTTAATGGATTTGGGGACAGGCTCCTACAATGAGCAGTTCTTC
TRBD2 TRBJ2-1 TRBV11-2 NA CASSLEAGDEQFF TGTGCCAGCAGCTTAGAAGCGGGAGATGAGCAGTTCTTC
NA TRBJ1-5 TRBV7-8 many CASSPGGLNQPQHF TGTGCCAGCAGCCCGGGGGGACTCAATCAGCCCCAGCATTTT
NA TRBJ1-5 TRBV2 few CASSKLRQPNQPQHF TGTGCCAGCAGCAAGCTCCGACAGCCTAATCAGCCCCAGCATTTT
TRBD2 TRBJ2-3 TRBV27 many CASSSRAGPGDTQYF TGTGCCAGCAGTTCCAGAGCGGGGCCTGGGGATACGCAGTATTTT
NA TRBJ2-7 TRBV6-4 NA CASSDSKRTPYEQYF TGTGCCAGCAGTGACTCGAAACGGACCCCCTACGAGCAGTACTTC
NA TRBJ2-7 TRBV30 NA CAWKDQSSLYEQYF TGTGCCTGGAAAGACCAGAGTTCCCTCTACGAGCAGTACTTC
NA TRBJ2-3 TRBV6-5 many CASSLGGGTDTQYF TGTGCCAGCAGCTTAGGGGGGGGCACAGATACGCAGTATTTT
NA TRBJ1-1 TRBV2 many CASTRGENTEAFF TGTGCCAGCACTCGCGGAGAGAACACTGAAGCTTTCTTT
NA TRBJ2-3 TRBV6-1 many CASSEDPNTDTQYF TGTGCCAGCAGTGAAGATCCAAACACAGATACGCAGTATTTT
TRBD1 TRBJ2-5 TRBV7-2 NA CASSGTGSGRETQYF TGTGCCAGCAGCGGGACAGGGTCGGGCCGCGAGACCCAGTACTTC
TRBD1 TRBJ2-5 TRBV27 many CASSKGGNGETQYF TGTGCCAGCAGCAAAGGGGGCAATGGAGAGACCCAGTACTTC
NA TRBJ2-7 TRBV7-2 many CASSLTGTANYEQYF TGTGCCAGCAGCTTAACCGGGACCGCAAACTACGAGCAGTACTTC
TRBD2 TRBJ2-1 TRBV20-1 NA CSARETSGVYNEQFF TGCAGTGCTAGGGAGACTAGCGGGGTCTACAATGAGCAGTTCTTC
TRBD1 TRBJ1-1 TRBV11-2 many CASSTDRGRHTEAFF TGTGCCAGCAGCACGGACAGGGGACGGCACACTGAAGCTTTCTTT
NA TRBJ2-7 TRBV7-8 many CASSSLGPSYEQYF TGTGCCAGCAGCTCCCTGGGCCCCTCCTACGAGCAGTACTTC
TRBD2 TRBJ2-7 TRBV5-6 few CASSLTSGGVSYEQYF TGTGCCAGCAGCCTGACTAGCGGGGGGGTATCCTACGAGCAGTACTTC
TRBD1 TRBJ1-6 TRBV6-1 many CASSDGTGDYSPLHF TGTGCCAGCAGTGACGGGACAGGGGATTATTCACCCCTCCACTTT
NA TRBJ1-5 TRBV4-1 many CASSQDRDQPQHF TGCGCCAGCAGCCAAGATCGAGATCAGCCCCAGCATTTT
NA TRBJ2-5 TRBV5-4 few CASSLLRGQETQYF TGTGCCAGCAGCTTGCTGCGTGGCCAAGAGACCCAGTACTTC
TRBD1 TRBJ1-6 TRBV28 many CASSPGQGIDSYNSPLHF TGTGCCAGCAGCCCGGGACAGGGGATTGACTCCTATAATTCACCCCTCCACTTT
NA TRBJ2-3 TRBV9 many CASSAEEYLGSTDTQYF TGTGCCAGCAGCGCCGAGGAGTATTTGGGGAGCACAGATACGCAGTATTTT
NA TRBJ1-2 TRBV24-1 many CATSEDGNNYGYTF TGTGCCACCAGTGAGGACGGAAATAACTATGGCTACACCTTC
TRBD1 TRBJ2-4 TRBV6-5 many CASSYSRTGAKNIQYF TGTGCCAGCAGTTACTCACGGACAGGGGCCAAAAACATTCAGTACTTC
NA TRBJ1-4 TRBV12-3/TRBV12-4 many CASNINTGASIEKLFF TGTGCCAGCAACATAAATACAGGAGCTTCAATTGAAAAACTGTTTTTT
NA TRBJ1-6 TRBV5-1 many CASSLDVTSPLHF TGCGCCAGCAGCTTGGATGTGACGTCACCCCTCCACTTT
NA TRBJ2-2 TRBV10-3 many CAISTPGTSPTGELFF TGTGCCATCAGCACTCCTGGGACTTCCCCCACCGGGGAGCTGTTTTTT
NA TRBJ2-5 TRBV11-1 many CASSASRTQYF TGTGCCAGCAGCGCCTCTAGAACCCAGTACTTC
TRBD1 TRBJ2-2 TRBV24-1 many CATSDPGTGVTGELFF TGTGCCACCAGTGATCCCGGGACAGGAGTCACCGGGGAGCTGTTTTTT
TRBD1 TRBJ2-1 TRBV5-6 many CASSSDRGRYNEQFF TGTGCCAGCAGCTCCGACAGGGGTCGATACAATGAGCAGTTCTTC
TRBD1 TRBJ1-1 TRBV19 many CASSMAGTGLTEAFF TGTGCCAGTAGTATGGCCGGGACAGGCCTCACTGAAGCTTTCTTT
TRBD2 TRBJ2-7 TRBV6-5 NA CASRRNREAGEQYF TGTGCCAGCAGACGAAACCGGGAGGCGGGCGAGCAGTACTTC
TRBD1 TRBJ2-7 TRBV5-5 many CASSLGQGPGEQYF TGTGCCAGCAGCCTAGGACAGGGGCCAGGGGAGCAGTACTTC
TRBD1 TRBJ2-7 TRBV29-1 few CSVDEGQSYEQYF TGCAGCGTTGATGAGGGACAGAGCTACGAGCAGTACTTC
TRBD2 TRBJ2-7 TRBV6-6 many CASSPLSGRSIEQYF TGTGCCAGCAGCCCCCTTAGCGGGAGAAGCATCGAGCAGTACTTC
TRBD2 TRBJ2-3 TRBV11-2 NA CASSLEYRASGGSTDTQYF TGTGCCAGCAGCTTAGAGTATCGAGCTAGCGGGGGAAGCACAGATACGCAGTATTTT
NA TRBJ1-2 TRBV6-1 many CASSHRDDYYGYTF TGTGCCAGCAGTCACCGGGATGACTACTATGGCTACACCTTC
TRBD1 TRBJ1-1 TRBV28 medium-sized CASSQGTANTEAFF TGTGCCAGCAGTCAAGGGACAGCGAACACTGAAGCTTTCTTT
NA TRBJ1-1 TRBV5-6 NA CASSSMTEYTEAFF TGTGCCAGCAGCTCCATGACAGAATACACTGAAGCTTTCTTT
TRBD1 TRBJ2-1 TRBV12-3/TRBV12-4 many CASSSRQGINEQFF TGTGCCAGCAGTTCAAGACAGGGAATCAATGAGCAGTTCTTC
NA TRBJ1-2 TRBV6-5 many CASSYSGGPSYGYTF TGTGCCAGCAGTTACTCAGGGGGGCCGAGCTATGGCTACACCTTC
NA TRBJ2-4 TRBV4-1 many CASSQDWGLAKNIQYF TGCGCCAGCAGCCAAGATTGGGGATTAGCCAAAAACATTCAGTACTTC
TRBD2 TRBJ2-7 TRBV6-5 many CASSYSSGASYEQYF TGTGCCAGCAGTTACTCGAGCGGGGCGAGTTACGAGCAGTACTTC
TRBD1 TRBJ2-5 TRBV28 many CASVPGGYDLETQYF TGTGCCAGCGTCCCAGGGGGCTACGATTTGGAGACCCAGTACTTC
NA TRBJ2-2 TRBV20-1 many CSASPSAGELFF TGCAGTGCTAGCCCTTCGGCCGGGGAGCTGTTTTTT